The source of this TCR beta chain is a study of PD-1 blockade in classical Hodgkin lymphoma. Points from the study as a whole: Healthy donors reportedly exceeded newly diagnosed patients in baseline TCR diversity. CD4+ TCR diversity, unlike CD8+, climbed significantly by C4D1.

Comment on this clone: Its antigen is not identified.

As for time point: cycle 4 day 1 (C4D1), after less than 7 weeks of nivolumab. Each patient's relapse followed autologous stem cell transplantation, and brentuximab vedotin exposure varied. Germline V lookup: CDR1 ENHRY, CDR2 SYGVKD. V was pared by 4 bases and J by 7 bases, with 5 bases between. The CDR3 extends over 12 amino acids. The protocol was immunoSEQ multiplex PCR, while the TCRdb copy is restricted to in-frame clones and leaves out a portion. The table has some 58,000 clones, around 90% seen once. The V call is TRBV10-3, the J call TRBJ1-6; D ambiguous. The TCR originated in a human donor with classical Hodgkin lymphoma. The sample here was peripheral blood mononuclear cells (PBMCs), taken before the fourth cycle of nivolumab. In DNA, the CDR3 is TGTGCCATCAGTGTTGGGAATTCACCCCTCCACTTT. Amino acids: CAISVGNSPLHF.